What follows are 18 T cell receptor beta chains derived from one specimen sequenced in a study of T-cell memory formation after mild COVID-19. From the 5' RACE reads, TCRdb called clonotypes with MiXCR, one entry per CDR3 protein. Here the sample spans hundreds of thousands of distinct CDR3 sequences, roughly 25% being singletons. The sequenced material came from PBMCs or a T cell subset sorted from them (not recorded which). The receptors shown here come from an adult woman who had mild COVID-19 (a few samples of this study predate the infection). Cell type and time point are not known.

The V gene is TRBV10-3, the J gene TRBJ1-3; possible D gene TRBD1, 6 bases. Deletions cut 3 bases from V and 7 bases from J, with 13 bases between. The CDR3 has 14 residues. The germline CDR1 and CDR2 sequences are ENHRY and SYGVKD. The DNA for the CDR3 is TGTGCCATCAGTGATCGGGGGGCGGCGAACACCATATATTTT. It specifies CAISDRGAANTIYF.

This chain joins TRBV2 and TRBJ2-3; D may be TRBD2 (5 bases). Germline values: CDR1 SNHLY, CDR2 FYNNEI. This CDR3 has 14 residues. V lost 7 bases to trimming and J lost 3 bases, with 14 bases between them. The CDR3 sequence is CASMSGRGTDTQYF. The CDR3 nucleotides are TGTGCCAGCATGAGTGGGAGAGGTACAGATACGCAGTATTTT. Drawing the rest from reference TRBV2 and TRBJ2-3, the complete variable domain is EPEVTQTPSHQVTQMGQEVILRCVPISNHLYFYWYRQILGQKVEFLVSFYNNEISEKSEIFDDQFSVERPDGSNFTLKIRSTKLEDSAMYFCASMSGRGTDTQYFGPGTRLTVL.

A few counts support this clonotype. The chain couples TRBV12-3 or TRBV12-4 to TRBJ2-4; D gene uncertain. The CDR3 contains 14 residues. V lost 3 bases to trimming and J lost 0 bases, with 6 bases between them. This CDR3 is CASSFSLAKNIQYF. In DNA, the CDR3 is TGTGCCAGCAGTTTTTCACTAGCCAAAAACATTCAGTACTTC.

This clonotype turned up a few times. This chain uses TRBV6-5 with TRBJ2-1, with a possible D match to TRBD1 (6 bases). This CDR3 contains 15 residues. Looked up from germline, CDR1 is MNHEY and CDR2 is SVGAGI. Trimming cost V 2 bases and J 12 bases, with 20 bases left between them. This CDR3 is CASSYHPGTPLPQFF. The CDR3 DNA reads TGTGCCAGCAGTTACCATCCAGGGACACCATTACCGCAGTTCTTC.

V is TRBV14 and J is TRBJ2-5, with TRBD2 matching over 9 bases. Trimming removed 4 bases from V and 0 bases from J; junction bases left unmatched: 6. Germline V CDR1 and CDR2: SGHDN, FVKESK. The CDR3 covers 16 residues. The CDR3 DNA sequence: TGTGCCAGCAGCCCCTTAGCGGGAGACAACCAAGAGACCCAGTACTTC. Amino acids: CASSPLAGDNQETQYF.

This clonotype was recorded a few times. The chain carries TRBV11-2 and TRBJ1-1; D possibly corresponds to TRBD1 (6 bases). Germline CDR1 SGHAT, CDR2 FQNNGV. V was pared by 3 bases and J by 1 base, with 9 bases between. The CDR3 is 14 amino acids. CDR3 region: CASSLLGQNTEAFF. CDR3 nucleotides: TGTGCCAGCAGCTTGCTGGGACAGAACACTGAAGCTTTCTTT.

In this sample, this clonotype turned up once. CDR3 loop: CASSPWQTAATEAFF. Written as DNA, the CDR3 is TGTGCCAGCAGTCCCTGGCAGACAGCGGCCACTGAAGCTTTCTTT. V usage is TRBV27 and J usage is TRBJ1-1; tentatively, D is TRBD1 (5 bases). V shed 5 bases and J shed 4 bases, with 17 bases lying between them. CDR1 is MNHEY, CDR2 SMNVEV, per germline (reference sequence). The CDR3 contains 15 residues.

V is TRBV19 and J is TRBJ2-7; D is unclear. V lost 1 base, J lost 0 bases, and 10 bases lay in between. Germline V CDR1 and CDR2: LNHDA, SQIVND (reference sequence). The CDR3 covers 15 residues. The CDR3 loop reads CASSIVHSPSYEQYF. CDR3 nucleotide sequence: TGTGCCAGTAGTATAGTCCACTCACCCTCCTACGAGCAGTACTTC.

The table lists this clonotype with a few counts. The chain employs TRBV12-3 or TRBV12-4 and TRBJ1-2; TRBD1 aligns across 7 bases. The CDR3 runs 14 residues. Trimming at V came to 5 bases and at J to 0 bases, leaving 3 bases not matched to a gene. The CDR3 DNA sequence: TGTGCCAGCAGTCAGACAGGGACTAACTATGGCTACACCTTC. Protein: CASSQTGTNYGYTF.

This clonotype was observed many times. The chain recombines TRBV10-3 with TRBJ2-5; a weak D match, TRBD1 (5 bases). The CDR3 has 13 amino acids. From germline, CDR1 is ENHRY and CDR2 SYGVKD. Trimming pared 3 bases from V and 7 bases from J, leaving 12 bases between. CDR3 sequence reads: CAISDRGFSTQYF. The CDR3 DNA is TGTGCCATCAGTGATAGGGGTTTTTCGACCCAGTACTTC.

J is TRBJ2-7 and V is TRBV2, with D unclear. This CDR3 has 11 residues. V was shortened by 4 bases and J by 4 bases, with 5 bases between the two germline ends. Germline CDR1 reads SNHLY; CDR2 reads FYNNEI. CDR3 in amino acids: CASSVKYEQYF. Written as DNA, the CDR3 is TGTGCCAGCAGTGTAAAGTACGAGCAGTACTTC.

The chain couples TRBV20-1 to TRBJ1-3; D not certain. The CDR3 covers 13 residues. The ends were cut back, 4 bases at V and 0 bases at J, with 7 bases in the middle. CDR1 is DFQATT and CDR2 is SNEGSKA in the germline V gene (reference sequence). This CDR3 reads CSATRPSGNTIYF. Written as DNA, the CDR3 is TGCAGTGCTACTAGGCCCTCTGGAAACACCATATATTTT.

The table lists this clonotype with a count of one. The genes are TRBV20-1 and TRBJ1-2; 8 bases align to TRBD1. J was trimmed by 5 bases and V by 6 bases; bases with no gene match: 2. The CDR3 is made up of 11 amino acids. Germline CDR1 reads DFQATT; CDR2 reads SNEGSKA (reference sequence). The CDR3 bases are TGCAGTGCGGGGACAGGTTATGGCTACACCTTC. Protein: CSAGTGYGYTF.

This clonotype was counted only a few times. The V gene is TRBV11-3, the J gene TRBJ2-2, with TRBD1 matching over 7 bases. Germline values: CDR1 SGHNT, CDR2 YENEEA. CDR3 length equals 18 residues. Trimming took 1 base from V and 3 from J; bases not matched to a gene: 11. Here the CDR3 DNA reads TGTGCCAGCAGCTTAGGCGAGAGGGGGCTGCTGGACACCGGGGAGCTGTTTTTT. This codes for CASSLGERGLLDTGELFF.

The chain recombines TRBV20-1 with TRBJ1-2, with 9 bases aligning to TRBD1. The germline CDR1 and CDR2 sequences are DFQATT and SNEGSKA (reference sequence). Unmatched junction bases numbered 4, after V lost 5 bases and J lost 6 bases. The CDR3 loop spans 12 amino acids. This CDR3 is CSASRDRDGYTF. The DNA of the CDR3 is TGCAGTGCTTCACGGGACAGGGATGGCTACACCTTC.

The genes are TRBV24-1 and TRBJ2-2; 9 nucleotides line up with TRBD1. J gave up 4 bases and V 7 bases, and 3 bases lay outside the gene matches. Germline CDR1 reads KGHDR; CDR2 reads SFDVKD. The CDR3 loop spans 14 amino acids. CDR3 amino acids: CATRGQGPTGELFF. For the CDR3, the DNA is TGTGCCACCAGGGGACAGGGTCCCACCGGGGAGCTGTTTTTT.

This clonotype was counted a few times. The genes are TRBV9 and TRBJ1-4, with D unclear. The V gene's germline CDR1 is SGDLS and CDR2 YYNGEE. V dropped 4 bases and J dropped 4 bases, with 14 bases sitting between them. The CDR3 runs to 15 residues. CDR3: CASSKTDIINEKLFF. CDR3 sequence (DNA): TGTGCCAGCAGCAAGACGGATATTATTAATGAAAAACTGTTTTTT.

The genes are TRBV7-6 and TRBJ2-3; 13 positions match TRBD2. Germline CDR1 reads SGHVS; CDR2 reads FNYEAQ. V gave up 3 bases and J gave up 4 bases; unmatched junction bases: 4. The length of the CDR3 is 16 residues. This chain's CDR3 is CASSFGLAGVSDTQYF. The CDR3 coding sequence is TGTGCCAGCAGCTTCGGACTAGCGGGAGTGTCAGATACGCAGTATTTT. Full variable domain (remainder filled in from reference TRBV7-6 and TRBJ2-3): GAGVSQSPRYKVTKRGQDVALRCDPISGHVSLYWYRQALGQGPEFLTYFNYEAQQDKSGLPNDRFSAERPEGSISTLTIQRTEQRDSAMYRCASSFGLAGVSDTQYFGPGTRLTVL.